Listed below are T cell receptor beta chains from one sample, sequenced in a study of beta chain features in type 1 diabetes. Repertoires were generated with immunoSEQ multiplex PCR, while TCRdb's copy carries only in-frame clones and drops some. The sample lists around 340,000 clones; 7% to 10% were seen once. Input material: central memory CD4+ T cells from blood. The receptor source for this set is a man aged 25 to 45 with type 1 diabetes. Each CDR3 is given with its conserved first and last residue. The order of the fields is CDR3 protein, CDR3 DNA, CDR3 length, clone size, J gene, V gene, D gene. D genes are given only for firm matches. Clone sizes are given selectively: once, few, many, or a class where the clone is expanded.

CASSSGGTGFTGTDTQYF TGTGCCAGTAGTAGCGGGGGGACAGGGTTCACTGGGACAGATACGCAGTATTTT 18 . TRBJ2-3 TRBV19 .
CASSLTGGYGYTF TGTGCCAGCAGCCTGACAGGGGGCTATGGCTACACCTTC 13 . TRBJ1-2 TRBV27 TRBD1
CAISEEDQPQHF TGTGCCATCAGTGAGGAGGATCAGCCCCAGCATTTT 12 few TRBJ1-5 TRBV10-3 .
CASSLWEENYGYTF TGTGCCAGCAGTTTATGGGAGGAGAACTATGGCTACACCTTC 14 many TRBJ1-2 TRBV28 .
CASTNFGQGDGYTF TGTGCCAGCACCAACTTCGGACAGGGGGATGGCTACACCTTC 14 . TRBJ1-2 TRBV6-5 TRBD1
CASTLLYWEQYF TGTGCCAGCACCCTACTTTATTGGGAGCAGTACTTC 12 . TRBJ2-7 TRBV6-6 .
CASSLSLKETQYF TGTGCCAGCAGCTTAAGTCTGAAAGAGACCCAGTACTTC 13 few TRBJ2-5 TRBV7-2 .
CASSQDLGQETQYF TGCGCCAGCAGCCAAGATTTGGGTCAAGAGACCCAGTACTTC 14 . TRBJ2-5 TRBV4-3 .
CASSQDKGLAANEQFF TGCGCCAGCAGCCAAGATAAGGGACTAGCGGCGAATGAGCAGTTCTTC 16 few TRBJ2-1 TRBV4-3 TRBD2
CASSPRDADQPQHF TGTGCCAGCTCACCAAGGGACGCCGATCAGCCCCAGCATTTT 14 . TRBJ1-5 TRBV18 .
CASSLGGDEQYF TGTGCCAGCAGCTTAGGAGGGGACGAGCAGTACTTC 12 few TRBJ2-7 TRBV7-2 .
CASSDQGTEAFF TGTGCCAGCAGTGATCAGGGGACTGAAGCTTTCTTT 12 few TRBJ1-1 TRBV28 .
CASSDDRGNTGELFF TGTGCCAGTAGCGACGACAGGGGGAACACCGGGGAGCTGTTTTTT 15 few TRBJ2-2 TRBV19 TRBD1
CASSLLSGLAKETQYF TGTGCCAGCAGCTTACTATCGGGACTAGCGAAGGAGACCCAGTACTTC 16 . TRBJ2-5 TRBV5-4 TRBD2
CASSPGRTSGGTDTQYF TGTGCCAGCAGCCCGGGAAGGACTAGCGGAGGGACAGATACGCAGTATTTT 17 few TRBJ2-3 TRBV2 TRBD2
CASSQDRPQSNEQFF TGTGCCAGCAGCCAAGACAGGCCGCAATCCAATGAGCAGTTCTTC 15 few TRBJ2-1 TRBV5-6 .
CASSLEVEQFF TGTGCCAGCAGCTTAGAGGTTGAGCAGTTCTTC 11 . TRBJ2-1 TRBV11-2 .
CASGGAGANPYNEQFF TGTGCCAGCGGGGGGGCGGGAGCCAACCCGTACAATGAGCAGTTCTTC 16 . TRBJ2-1 TRBV7-9 .
CASSPQGTGGNSPLHF TGTGCCAGCAGTCCCCAAGGGACAGGGGGGAATTCACCCCTCCACTTT 16 . TRBJ1-6 TRBV2 TRBD1
CASSYQAGDTDTQYF TGTGCCAGCAGTTACCAGGCGGGGGACACAGATACGCAGTATTTT 15 few TRBJ2-3 TRBV6-5 TRBD2
CASSLQGAQETQYF TGTGCCAGCAGCCTTCAGGGGGCTCAAGAGACCCAGTACTTC 14 many TRBJ2-5 TRBV5-6 TRBD1
CASSQDRYEQYF TGTGCCAGCTCACAAGACAGATACGAGCAGTACTTC 12 . TRBJ2-7 TRBV18 .
CASSLDGTPGNTIYF TGTGCCAGCAGCTTAGATGGGACTCCTGGAAACACCATATATTTT 15 . TRBJ1-3 TRBV7-2 .
CASSQAKRGRAGNTIYF TGCGCCAGCAGCCAAGCTAAGAGAGGCAGGGCTGGAAACACCATATATTTT 17 few TRBJ1-3 TRBV4-3 .
CASSPQGGGFYNEQFF TGTGCCAGCAGTCCCCAGGGCGGGGGTTTTTACAATGAGCAGTTCTTC 16 few TRBJ2-1 TRBV27 TRBD2
CASSIRDRVDQYHGYTF TGTGCCAGTAGTATCCGCGACAGGGTTGATCAGTATCATGGCTACACCTTC 17 few TRBJ1-2 TRBV19 TRBD1
CASSRTEYGYTF TGTGCCAGCAGTCGGACAGAATATGGCTACACCTTC 12 many TRBJ1-2 TRBV2 .
CASSPHRDRGLETQYF TGTGCCAGCAGCCCGCACCGGGACAGGGGGCTGGAGACCCAGTACTTC 16 few TRBJ2-5 TRBV7-9 TRBD1
CASSVEGGGADTQYF TGTGCCAGCAGCGTAGAGGGTGGGGGAGCAGATACGCAGTATTTT 15 . TRBJ2-3 TRBV9 .
CSVEDPLGQGQPQHF TGCAGCGTTGAAGATCCTTTAGGACAGGGTCAGCCCCAGCATTTT 15 few TRBJ1-5 TRBV29-1 TRBD1
CASSYLTGSGTDTQYF TGTGCCAGCAGCTACCTTACAGGGAGCGGCACAGATACGCAGTATTTT 16 few TRBJ2-3 TRBV7-9 .
CASSLARQGARSTEAFF TGTGCCAGCAGTTTAGCTAGACAGGGGGCCAGAAGCACTGAAGCTTTCTTT 17 . TRBJ1-1 TRBV27 TRBD1
CASSLTGAQSYGYTF TGCGCCAGCAGCTTGACGGGGGCGCAAAGCTATGGCTACACCTTC 15 . TRBJ1-2 TRBV5-1 .
CASLPGQFTYEQYF TGTGCCAGCCTCCCGGGACAGTTCACCTACGAGCAGTACTTC 14 . TRBJ2-7 TRBV28 TRBD1
CASSEDSLAFF TGTGCCAGCAGTGAAGACTCGCTTGCTTTCTTT 11 few TRBJ1-1 TRBV2 .
CASSYDEGENTQYF TGTGCCAGCAGTTACGACGAGGGGGAAAATACGCAGTATTTT 14 few TRBJ2-3 TRBV6-5 .
CASSWTGSNTEAFF TGTGCCAGCAGCTGGACAGGATCGAACACTGAAGCTTTCTTT 14 . TRBJ1-1 TRBV7-9 TRBD1
CASSPTTGRGDYGYTF TGTGCCAGCTCACCGACGACAGGGAGGGGAGACTATGGCTACACCTTC 16 . TRBJ1-2 TRBV18 TRBD1
CASRLGTDTQYF TGCGCCAGCAGATTAGGGACAGATACGCAGTATTTT 12 few TRBJ2-3 TRBV5-1 .
CASSVGPRDSYGYTF TGTGCCAGCAGCGTAGGGCCCAGGGACTCCTATGGCTACACCTTC 15 . TRBJ1-2 TRBV9 .